These 24 T cell receptor beta chains originate from one sample sequenced in a study of response to subunit inactivated influenza vaccine. TCRdb itself ran the RT-PCR reads through MiXCR, one entry per CDR3 protein. The sample contains about 540,000 distinct CDR3 sequences, roughly 15% of which appear only once. Sequenced material: PBMCs from blood, taken 11 to 12 days after vaccination. Receptor source: a man aged 45-65 years who received an inactivated influenza vaccine.

The CDR3 sequence is CASSFGDEETQYF. The CDR3 DNA reads TGCGCCAGCAGCTTTGGGGACGAAGAGACCCAGTACTTC. V gene TRBV5-1 combines with J gene TRBJ2-5; D tentatively fits TRBD1 or TRBD2 (5 bases each). With 2 bases removed from V and 3 bases from J, the gap between germline ends came to 8 bases. CDR3 length: 13 residues. CDR1 and CDR2 (germline): SGHRS, YFSETQ. Variable domain in full (rest from reference TRBV5-1 and TRBJ2-5): KAGVTQTPRYLIKTRGQQVTLSCSPISGHRSVSWYQQTPGQGLQFLFEYFSETQRNKGNFPGRFSGRQFSNSRSEMNVSTLELGDSALYLCASSFGDEETQYFGPGTRLLVL.

The chain couples TRBV6-2 or TRBV6-3 to TRBJ2-5; either TRBD1 or TRBD2 may fit D (5 bases each). Between the trimmed V and J ends, which lost 0 bases and 3 bases, there was a span of 11 bases. CDR3 length equals 15 residues. Germline CDR1 MNHEY, CDR2 SVGEGT. The chain's CDR3 is CASSYSARDEETQYF. CDR3 sequence (DNA): TGTGCCAGCAGTTACTCCGCCAGGGACGAAGAGACCCAGTACTTC.

V usage is TRBV19 and J usage is TRBJ1-5; D not resolved. V gave up 4 bases and J gave up 3 bases, with 10 bases separating them. The CDR3 consists of 14 residues. The germline V gene has CDR1 LNHDA and CDR2 SQIVND (reference sequence). The CDR3 DNA reads as TGTGCCAGTAGTAGATCCGGGATCAATCAGCCCCAGCATTTT. Protein: CASSRSGINQPQHF. Drawing the rest from reference TRBV19 and TRBJ1-5, the complete variable domain is DGGITQSPKYLFRKEGQNVTLSCEQNLNHDAMYWYRQDPGQGLRLIYYSQIVNDFQKGDIAEGYSVSREKKESFPLTVTSAQKNPTAFYLCASSRSGINQPQHFGDGTRLSIL.

This clonotype has at least ten counts. The V gene is TRBV5-1, the J gene TRBJ2-6; D not resolved. This CDR3 spans 15 amino acids. V was pared by 2 bases and J by 0 bases, with 6 bases between. Looked up from germline, CDR1 is SGHRS and CDR2 is YFSETQ. The CDR3 DNA is TGCGCCAGCAGCTTAGCGAACTCTGGGGCCAACGTCCTGACTTTC. This sequence encodes CASSLANSGANVLTF.

The V call is TRBV28, the J call TRBJ1-1; no clear D gene. V gave up 8 bases and J gave up 1 base, with 11 bases separating them. CDR1 and CDR2 from the germline V gene are MDHEN and SYDVKM. The CDR3 runs 13 residues. Here the CDR3 DNA reads TGTGCCAGCGGCTACAGAGCGAACACTGAAGCTTTCTTT. As protein: CASGYRANTEAFF.

This clonotype was observed a handful of times. The chain recombines TRBV12-3 or TRBV12-4 with TRBJ2-7; 7 positions match TRBD1. V dropped 5 bases and J dropped 2; count of bases not matched to a gene: 3. The CDR3 runs 13 residues. For the CDR3, the DNA is TGTGCCAGCAGTGTGACAGGGCCCTACGAGCAGTACTTC. Translated, it gives CASSVTGPYEQYF.

This chain links TRBV20-1 with TRBJ2-1; D gene uncertain. Germline CDR1 reads DFQATT; CDR2 reads SNEGSKA (reference sequence). V was pared by 2 bases and J by 7 bases, with 9 bases between. The CDR3 covers 12 residues. The chain's CDR3 is CSARSMENEQFF. The CDR3 DNA reads TGCAGTGCTAGAAGTATGGAGAATGAGCAGTTCTTC.

The genes are TRBV28 and TRBJ2-3; 9 bases line up with TRBD2. CDR1 and CDR2 from the germline V gene are MDHEN and SYDVKM. CDR3 length: 14 residues. V trimming: 8 bases; J trimming: 3 bases; junction bases outside the gene matches: 6. The CDR3, as DNA: TGTGCCAGCCCCCCTAGCGGGAATACAGATACGCAGTATTTT. Amino acids: CASPPSGNTDTQYF.

The gene calls are TRBV28 and TRBJ2-3; the match to TRBD1 covers 11 bases. The CDR3 consists of 16 residues. The trim removed 6 bases at V and 4 bases at J, leaving 9 bases unmatched. The germline V gene has CDR1 MDHEN and CDR2 SYDVKM. CDR3 region: CASSRRTGGGADTQYF. CDR3 DNA sequence: TGTGCCAGCAGCCGCCGGACAGGGGGCGGCGCAGATACGCAGTATTTT.

This chain uses TRBV20-1 with TRBJ2-3; D is undetermined. In germline, CDR1 is DFQATT, CDR2 SNEGSKA (reference sequence). This CDR3 is 14 amino acids long. With 0 bases removed from V and 1 base from J, the gap between germline ends came to 8 bases. In DNA, the CDR3 is TGCAGTGCTAGAGAGTCGGGCCGCACAGATACGCAGTATTTT. Protein product: CSARESGRTDTQYF.

The chain uses TRBV30 and TRBJ1-1, with D tentatively TRBD1 (5 bases). CDR3 length: 12 residues. The germline gives CDR1 GTSNPN, CDR2 SVGIG (reference sequence). V gave up 0 bases and J gave up 9 bases, with 11 bases separating them. The CDR3 region is CAWSVPGGKAFF. The CDR3 nucleotides read TGTGCCTGGAGTGTACCCGGGGGAAAAGCTTTCTTT.

This clonotype turned up a few times. This chain joins TRBV6-5 and TRBJ2-1; D is unclear. This CDR3 comprises 15 residues. The ends were cut back, 5 bases at V and 5 bases at J, with 16 bases in the middle. The V gene's germline CDR1 is MNHEY and CDR2 SVGAGI. CDR3 residues: CASSNGRALDNEQFF. The DNA of the CDR3 is TGTGCCAGCAGTAACGGTCGGGCGCTAGACAATGAGCAGTTCTTC.

The chain is built from TRBV29-1 and TRBJ2-7; 9 nucleotides match TRBD1. CDR3 length: 14 amino acids. The germline V gene has CDR1 SQVTM and CDR2 ANQGSEA. J gave up 1 base and V 6 bases, and 7 bases lay outside the gene matches. Written as DNA, the CDR3 is TGCAGCGTCACAGGGGGCCCCAGGTCCTACGAGCAGTACTTC. Protein sequence: CSVTGGPRSYEQYF.

The CDR3 sequence: CASSQLLALDNEQFF. The DNA for the CDR3 is TGTGCCAGCAGCCAGTTACTAGCGTTAGACAATGAGCAGTTCTTC. V gene TRBV14 combines with J gene TRBJ2-1; 7 bases line up with TRBD2. The J segment lost 5 bases and the V segment lost 3 bases, leaving 7 bases of the junction unmatched. The CDR3 length is 15 residues. Germline lookup yields CDR1 SGHDN and CDR2 FVKESK.

This clonotype was found a few times. The chain joins TRBV3-1 to TRBJ2-4, with 12 nucleotides matching TRBD2. Trimming at V came to 4 bases and at J to 0 bases, leaving 7 bases not matched to a gene. The CDR3 is 18 amino acids. The germline V gene encodes CDR1 LGHDT and CDR2 YNNKEL (reference sequence). This CDR3 is CASSLLAGGPLAKNIQYF. CDR3 bases: TGTGCCAGCAGCCTCCTAGCGGGGGGGCCTCTAGCCAAAAACATTCAGTACTTC.

This rearrangement joins TRBV5-1 to TRBJ2-3; 14 nucleotides align to TRBD2. CDR1 SGHRS and CDR2 YFSETQ come from the germline V gene. This CDR3 has 18 amino acids. Trimming at V came to 4 bases and at J to 0 bases, leaving 7 bases not matched to a gene. In DNA, the CDR3 is TGCGCCAGCAGCCCGGGACTAGCGGGAGTGTCTAGCACAGATACGCAGTATTTT. As protein: CASSPGLAGVSSTDTQYF.

The V gene is TRBV6-1, the J gene TRBJ1-6, with a weak D call TRBD1 (5 bases). V was pared by 7 bases and J by 7 bases, with 11 bases between. Germline V gives CDR1 MNHNS, CDR2 SASEGT. The CDR3 consists of 13 residues. Here the CDR3 DNA reads TGTGCCAGCAAAGGGACGAGGAATTCACCCCTCCACTTT. Residues: CASKGTRNSPLHF.

This chain uses TRBV20-1 with TRBJ2-5, with D possibly being TRBD1 (5 bases). The CDR3 totals 14 residues. Germline values: CDR1 DFQATT, CDR2 SNEGSKA (reference sequence). The V gene lost 6 bases and the J gene lost 0 bases, with 14 bases spanning the gap. In nucleotides, the CDR3 is TGCAGTGCCCCCTCCCACAGGTACCAAGAGACCCAGTACTTC. Protein product: CSAPSHRYQETQYF.

V usage is TRBV6-2 or TRBV6-3 and J usage is TRBJ1-5; D unresolved. This CDR3 comprises 13 residues. Per germline, CDR1 MNHEY and CDR2 SVGEGT. V dropped 3 bases and J dropped 4 bases, with 7 bases sitting between them. CDR3 bases: TGTGCCAGCAGTTATTTCCAGAATCAGCCCCAGCATTTT. Translation: CASSYFQNQPQHF.

There are many counts of this clonotype. The chain carries TRBV18 and TRBJ1-5; D is undetermined. Germline assignment: CDR1 KGHSH and CDR2 LQKENI. The V and J ends lost 2 bases and 0 bases respectively, with 8 bases between them. CDR3 length: 15 amino acids. The CDR3 nucleotides read TGTGCCAGCTCACCAGGCAGCTATAGCAATCAGCCCCAGCATTTT. Translating gives CASSPGSYSNQPQHF.

The genes are TRBV5-6 and TRBJ1-3; possible D gene TRBD1, 5 bases. Per germline, CDR1 SGHDT and CDR2 YYEEEE. The V gene lost 0 bases and the J gene lost 4 bases, with 11 bases spanning the gap. The CDR3 length is 15 residues. CDR3 sequence (DNA): TGTGCCAGCAGCTTGGTCAGGGCTCCGGGAAACACCATATATTTT. It encodes CASSLVRAPGNTIYF. The complete variable domain, with remaining parts taken from reference TRBV5-6 and TRBJ1-3, reads DAGVTQSPTHLIKTRGQQVTLRCSPKSGHDTVSWYQQALGQGPQFIFQYYEEEERQRGNFPDRFSGHQFPNYSSELNVNALLLGDSALYLCASSLVRAPGNTIYFGEGSWLTVV.

This clonotype was seen more than once but under ten times. The chain recombines TRBV29-1 with TRBJ2-3; the D gene is possibly TRBD1 (5 bases). The CDR3 is made up of 13 amino acids. The germline V gene encodes CDR1 SQVTM and CDR2 ANQGSEA. Trimming left V 6 bases short and J 2 bases short, with 12 bases between. CDR3 loop: CSVVGQTTDTQYF. Here the CDR3 DNA reads TGCAGCGTCGTGGGGCAGACCACAGATACGCAGTATTTT.

The chain couples TRBV3-1 to TRBJ2-2, with 8 positions matching TRBD2. Germline assignment: CDR1 LGHDT and CDR2 YNNKEL (reference sequence). The CDR3 is made up of 15 amino acids. The J segment lost 6 bases and the V segment lost 6 bases, leaving 9 bases of the junction unmatched. Written as DNA, the CDR3 is TGTGCCAGCAGTGATACCGGGACTAGATCCGGGGAGCTGTTTTTT. Translated, it gives CASSDTGTRSGELFF.

This clonotype was counted between two and nine times. This chain joins TRBV15 and TRBJ2-5, with a tentative D call TRBD1 (6 bases). Germline V gene data show CDR1 as LNHNV and CDR2 as YYDKDF (reference sequence). The CDR3 contains 15 residues. Trimming left V 3 bases short and J 0 bases short, with 11 bases between. CDR3 sequence reads: CATSRGAKYQETQYF. DNA for the CDR3: TGTGCCACCAGCAGGGGGGCCAAGTACCAAGAGACCCAGTACTTC.